This T cell receptor beta chain was obtained from a study of T cells expressing NK-cell markers. In the study overall: Sorted T-cell subsets CD3+CD56+NKG2C+, CD3+CD56+NKG2C- and CD3+CD56-NKG2C+ were TCR beta-sequenced.

In generating TCR beta cDNA, 5'RACE template switching with UMIs was used. TCRdb reanalyzed the 5' RACE reads, giving one entry per CDR3 protein sequence and no DNA. This sample's clone table lists approximately 420,000 distinct CDR3 sequences. Looked up from germline, CDR1 is MNHEY and CDR2 is SVGAGI. The CDR3 consists of 15 residues. The receptor comes from a woman aged 45 to 65 in good health. The sequencing input was blood T cells: a sorted CD56 or NKG2C T cell subset, CD4+ or CD8+ T cells, or bulk PBMC T cells (not recorded which). The chain couples TRBV6-5 to TRBJ2-1; TCRdb indicates TRBD2, and absent DNA this call remains unverified. This chain's CDR3 is CASSRPGLDRYEQFF.